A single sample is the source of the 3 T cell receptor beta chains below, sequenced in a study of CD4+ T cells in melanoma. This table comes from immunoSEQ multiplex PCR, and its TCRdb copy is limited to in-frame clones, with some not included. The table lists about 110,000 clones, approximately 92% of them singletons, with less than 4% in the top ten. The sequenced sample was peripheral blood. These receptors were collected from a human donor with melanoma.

CDR3 amino acids: CASSQVMGTYGYTF. DNA for the CDR3: TGCGCCAGCAGCCAAGTCATGGGGACTTATGGCTACACCTTC. The chain has TRBV4-3 and TRBJ1-2, with D possibly being TRBD1 (5 bases). This CDR3 has 14 residues. CDR1 and CDR2 from the germline V gene are LGHNA and YSLEER. Trimming pared 1 base from V and 5 bases from J, leaving 11 bases between.

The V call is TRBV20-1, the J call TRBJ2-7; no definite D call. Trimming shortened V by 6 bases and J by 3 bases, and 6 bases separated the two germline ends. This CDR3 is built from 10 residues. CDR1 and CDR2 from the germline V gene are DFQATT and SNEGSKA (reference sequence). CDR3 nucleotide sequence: TGCAGTGCAGGGTTCTACGAGCAGTACTTC. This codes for CSAGFYEQYF.

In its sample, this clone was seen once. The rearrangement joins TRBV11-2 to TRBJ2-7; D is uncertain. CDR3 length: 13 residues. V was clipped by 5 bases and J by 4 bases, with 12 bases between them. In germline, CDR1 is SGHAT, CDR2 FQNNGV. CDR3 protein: CASSLGREYEQYF. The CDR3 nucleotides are TGTGCCAGCAGCCTTGGCAGAGAATACGAGCAGTACTTC.